This T cell receptor (beta chain) was documented in a study of T cell responses to AZD1222 COVID-19 vaccine. CDR1 is SGDLS and CDR2 is YYNGEE in the germline V gene. Between the trimmed V and J ends, which lost 4 bases and 10 bases, there was a span of 15 bases. The CDR3 runs to 14 residues. Profiled with immunoSEQ multiplex PCR; TCRdb holds only in-frame clones, not every one. The sample contains around 80,000 clones, approximately 85% of which appear only once. The TCR originated in an adult who received the AZD1222 COVID-19 vaccine. The chain combines TRBV9 with TRBJ1-6, with D maybe TRBD1 (6 bases). Sequenced here: peripheral blood, sampled 28 days after the second AZD1222 dose. CDR3: CASSPGGAGSPLHF. The DNA of the CDR3 is TGTGCCAGCAGCCCGGGGGGGGCTGGCTCACCCCTCCACTTT.